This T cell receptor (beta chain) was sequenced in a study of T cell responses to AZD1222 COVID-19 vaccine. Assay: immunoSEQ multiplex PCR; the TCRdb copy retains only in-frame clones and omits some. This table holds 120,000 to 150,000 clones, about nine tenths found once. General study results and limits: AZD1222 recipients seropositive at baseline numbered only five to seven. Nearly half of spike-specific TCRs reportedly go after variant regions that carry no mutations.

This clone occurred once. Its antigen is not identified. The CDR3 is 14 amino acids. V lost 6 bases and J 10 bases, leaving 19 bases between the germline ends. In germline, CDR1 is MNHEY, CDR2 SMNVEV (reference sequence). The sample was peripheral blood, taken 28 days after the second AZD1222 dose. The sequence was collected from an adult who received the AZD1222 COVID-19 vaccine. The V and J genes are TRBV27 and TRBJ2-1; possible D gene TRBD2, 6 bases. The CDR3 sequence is CASRVPSAGTEQFF. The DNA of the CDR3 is TGTGCCAGCAGGGTCCCCTCGGCGGGGACGGAGCAGTTCTTC.